This is a list of T cell receptor beta chains from one sample in a study of blood T cell repertoires in COVID-19. Here immunoSEQ multiplex PCR was the method, and the copy in TCRdb shows in-frame clones only, minus some. This sample yields about 120,000 clones, of which approximately 83% are seen a single time; more than 4.5% belongs to the top ten. The sequenced sample was peripheral blood. The receptors stem from an older woman with acute or convalescent COVID-19. Each CDR3 is given with its conserved first and last residue. D genes are given only for firm matches. Clone sizes are given selectively: once, few, many, or a class where the clone is expanded.

J,size,D,V,DNA,CDR3
TRBJ1-5,NA,NA,TRBV19,TGTGCCAGTACTGACAGAACACTAAATCAGCCCCAGCATTTT,CASTDRTLNQPQHF
TRBJ1-2,NA,NA,TRBV7-9,TGTGCCAGCAGCTTTGGGGGGGTCAATAACTATGGCTACACCTTC,CASSFGGVNNYGYTF
TRBJ1-6,NA,NA,TRBV4-3,TGCGCCAGCAGCCAAGACTTTCGGGGTTGGTCACCCCTCCACTTT,CASSQDFRGWSPLHF
TRBJ2-1,NA,TRBD1,TRBV5-1,TGCGCCAGCAGCTTGGCTCAGGGGGCACGGAATGAGCAGTTCTTC,CASSLAQGARNEQFF
TRBJ1-1,NA,TRBD1,TRBV29-1,TGCAGCGGTATCCCGGGAAAGGACAGGGCAGCTTTCTTT,CSGIPGKDRAAFF
TRBJ1-1,NA,TRBD1,TRBV6-2/TRBV6-3,TGTGCCAGCAGTTACTACTCAGGGGGCACTGAAGCTTTCTTT,CASSYYSGGTEAFF
TRBJ2-7,NA,TRBD1,TRBV6-6,TGTGCCAGCAGTCCAATTCAACAGGGGACCTACGAGCAGTACTTC,CASSPIQQGTYEQYF
TRBJ2-2,few,TRBD1,TRBV6-2/TRBV6-3,TGTGCCAGCAGCCACCGACAGGGTGCGAACACCGGGGAGCTGTTTTTT,CASSHRQGANTGELFF
TRBJ1-5,NA,NA,TRBV18,TGTGCCAGCTCACCACGCGTCCGGGGGGAAGGTAGCAATCAGCCCCAGCATTTT,CASSPRVRGEGSNQPQHF
TRBJ2-7,NA,TRBD1,TRBV18,TGTGCCAGCTCACCCGGGACAGGGGGCAAGCAGTACTTC,CASSPGTGGKQYF
TRBJ2-5,NA,NA,TRBV6-2/TRBV6-3,TGTGCCAGCAGTTTATACCAAGAGACCCAGTACTTC,CASSLYQETQYF
TRBJ1-2,NA,TRBD1,TRBV7-9,TGTGCCAGCAGCCCTTGGGGGACAGGGGGTGGCTACACCTTC,CASSPWGTGGGYTF
TRBJ1-2,NA,NA,TRBV19,TGTGCCAGCAACGTAGCCGGGACAATAAGCTATGGCTACACCTTC,CASNVAGTISYGYTF
TRBJ2-3,NA,NA,TRBV5-1,TGCGCCAGCAGCTTAGTGGACAGATACCCGCAGTATTTT,CASSLVDRYPQYF
TRBJ1-5,once,NA,TRBV7-8,TGTGCCAGCAGCTTAGTTGGGCCGTATAGCAATCAGCCCCAGCATTTT,CASSLVGPYSNQPQHF
TRBJ1-5,NA,TRBD1,TRBV4-1,TGCGCCAGCAGCCACTCCCGGGACAGGGGGACGGATCAGCCCCAGCATTTT,CASSHSRDRGTDQPQHF
TRBJ2-3,few,NA,TRBV18,TGTGCCAGCTCACCACCGAACCAGGGGCCGATCACAGATACGCAGTATTTT,CASSPPNQGPITDTQYF
TRBJ2-7,NA,TRBD2,TRBV6-5,TGTGCCAGCAGTCAACCGGGGGGAGGGAACGAGCAGTACTTC,CASSQPGGGNEQYF
TRBJ1-2,NA,NA,TRBV6-5,TGTGCCAGCAGTTACTCGTACAGGCTGTATGGCTACACCTTC,CASSYSYRLYGYTF
TRBJ2-1,NA,NA,TRBV11-3,TGTGCCAGCAGCTATACCGGGTCTAATGAGCAGTTCTTC,CASSYTGSNEQFF
TRBJ1-5,NA,NA,TRBV27,TGTGCCAGCCGTATTAGCAGAAATCAGCCCCAGCATTTT,CASRISRNQPQHF
TRBJ1-6,NA,NA,TRBV5-6,TGTGCCAGCAGCTTGGCCATGCGGTACGATAATTCACCCCTCCACTTT,CASSLAMRYDNSPLHF
TRBJ2-7,once,NA,TRBV6-2/TRBV6-3,TGTGCCAGCAGCAGCAGGGTTGCCTACGAGCAGTACTTC,CASSSRVAYEQYF
TRBJ1-2,NA,TRBD1,TRBV7-9,TGTGCCAGCAGCTCCGGACAGGGGGGATACTATGGCTACACCTTC,CASSSGQGGYYGYTF
TRBJ2-6,NA,NA,TRBV27,TGTGCCAGCCGGGGATCTGGGGCCAACGTCCTGACTTTC,CASRGSGANVLTF
TRBJ1-2,NA,NA,TRBV7-9,TGTGCCAGCAGCTTTCCCGCGGCCGTTATCTATGGCTACACCTTC,CASSFPAAVIYGYTF
TRBJ2-3,NA,TRBD1,TRBV6-2/TRBV6-3,TGTGCCAGCAGCTTCCGACAGGGGGCATCAGATACGCAGTATTTT,CASSFRQGASDTQYF
TRBJ1-3,NA,NA,TRBV7-9,TGTGCCAGCATCCCCGGCCGGGTCTCTGGAAACACCATATATTTT,CASIPGRVSGNTIYF
TRBJ1-2,NA,TRBD1,TRBV7-9,TGTGCCAGCAGCTTAGGACAGGGTAATGGCTACACCTTC,CASSLGQGNGYTF
TRBJ1-2,few,NA,TRBV5-1,TGCGCCAGCAGACAGGGTCAATCTAACTATGGCTACACCTTC,CASRQGQSNYGYTF
TRBJ1-4,NA,NA,TRBV7-8,TGTGCCAGCAGCTTAGCGAACTCTAATGAAAAACTGTTTTTT,CASSLANSNEKLFF
TRBJ2-5,NA,NA,TRBV2,TGTGCCAGCAGCGAAGGTCTGGGGGCTCATCGTTTTGGGGAGACCCAGTACTTC,CASSEGLGAHRFGETQYF
TRBJ2-2,NA,NA,TRBV29-1,TGCAGCGCCCGGGAGGGGGCTTTGAACACCGGGGAGCTGTTTTTT,CSAREGALNTGELFF
TRBJ2-3,NA,TRBD2,TRBV6-4,TGTGCCAGCAGTGACTCTTCGGGACTAGCGGGGGAGGACACAGATACGCAGTATTTT,CASSDSSGLAGEDTDTQYF
TRBJ1-6,NA,NA,TRBV27,TGTGCCAGCAGTCTGATGAGGGCTAGTAATTCACCCCTCCACTTT,CASSLMRASNSPLHF
TRBJ1-1,NA,NA,TRBV2,TGTGCCAGCAGTGAACCTCAGCAGGGCACTGAAGCTTTCTTT,CASSEPQQGTEAFF
TRBJ1-4,NA,NA,TRBV5-6,TGTGCCAGCGGTAGACAGATACTTAATGAAAAACTGTTTTTT,CASGRQILNEKLFF
TRBJ1-1,NA,NA,TRBV6-6,TGTGCCAGCAGTAGAGACCGGGACACTGAAGCTTTCTTT,CASSRDRDTEAFF
TRBJ1-2,NA,TRBD1,TRBV6-5,TGTGCCAGCAATAAACCGGGACAGGGGATCTATGGCTACACCTTC,CASNKPGQGIYGYTF
TRBJ2-1,NA,TRBD2,TRBV15,TGTGCCACCAGCACACTAGCGGGGGCTTACAATGAGCAGTTCTTC,CATSTLAGAYNEQFF
TRBJ1-4,NA,TRBD1,TRBV24-1,TGTGCCACCAGTGATGGGGCGGGGACAGGGGATGAAAAACTGTTTTTT,CATSDGAGTGDEKLFF
TRBJ1-3,NA,TRBD1,TRBV3-1/TRBV3-2,TGTGCCAGCAGCCCCCAGGGGGGCGGAAACACCATATATTTT,CASSPQGGGNTIYF
TRBJ1-3,NA,TRBD1,TRBV11-2,TGTGCCAGCAGCCCCCCAAAGACAGGGTTATTTGGAAACACCATATATTTT,CASSPPKTGLFGNTIYF
TRBJ1-2,NA,TRBD1,TRBV5-6,TGTGCCAGCAGCTATACTCGACAGGGAAAAGCCTTC,CASSYTRQGKAF
TRBJ1-3,NA,NA,TRBV19,TGTGCCAGTACGGGGGATTTAAGAAACACCATATATTTT,CASTGDLRNTIYF
TRBJ2-3,NA,TRBD2,TRBV6-4,TGTGCCAGCAGTCCAACGGGGGGGGGTGCGGATACGCAGTATTTT,CASSPTGGGADTQYF
TRBJ1-1,few,TRBD1,TRBV10-3,TGTGCCATCAGTGACAGGGGGGAGACTGAAGCTTTCTTT,CAISDRGETEAFF
TRBJ2-1,once,TRBD1,TRBV4-3,TGCGCCAGCAGCCAAGATCCCGGGACAGTGGCCGAAAGGCAGTTCTTC,CASSQDPGTVAERQFF
TRBJ1-4,NA,TRBD1,TRBV14,TGTGCCAGCAGCCAAATGCCGGGACAGTCAAATGAAAAACTGTTTTTT,CASSQMPGQSNEKLFF
TRBJ1-2,NA,NA,TRBV5-5,TGTGCCAGCAGCTTGGATCAGGGCCTAATTTACTATGGCTACACCTTC,CASSLDQGLIYYGYTF
TRBJ2-5,NA,TRBD1,TRBV6-2/TRBV6-3,TGTGCCAGCAGTTACGGGACAGGGAGGCAGACCCAGTACTTC,CASSYGTGRQTQYF
TRBJ1-4,NA,NA,TRBV9,TGTGCCAGCAGCGGGCAGGGCGTTCAGGAAAAACTGTTTTTT,CASSGQGVQEKLFF
TRBJ2-5,NA,TRBD2,TRBV10-3,TGTGCCATCAGTGAGTCGATAAGTGGTTCGGCATCGGGAGGGACCCAGTACTTC,CAISESISGSASGGTQYF